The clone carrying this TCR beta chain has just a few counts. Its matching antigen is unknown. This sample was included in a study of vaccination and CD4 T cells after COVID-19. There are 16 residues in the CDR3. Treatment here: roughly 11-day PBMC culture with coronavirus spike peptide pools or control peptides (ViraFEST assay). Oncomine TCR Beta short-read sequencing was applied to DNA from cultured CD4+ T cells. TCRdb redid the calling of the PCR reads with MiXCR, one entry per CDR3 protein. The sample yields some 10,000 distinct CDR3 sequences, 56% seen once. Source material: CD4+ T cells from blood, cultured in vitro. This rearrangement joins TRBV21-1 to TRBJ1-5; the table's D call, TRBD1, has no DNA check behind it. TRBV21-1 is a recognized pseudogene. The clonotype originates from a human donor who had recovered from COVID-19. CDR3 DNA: TGTGCCAGAACCTTACCCCAGGGGGCTCACGGTCAGCCCCAGCATTTT. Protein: CARTLPQGAHGQPQHF.